One and the same sample provided the 14 T cell receptor beta chains below, sequenced in a study of T cell responses to AZD1222 COVID-19 vaccine. Assay: immunoSEQ multiplex PCR; the TCRdb copy retains only in-frame clones and omits some. The table includes about 110,000 clones, around 90% detected once. Sequenced here: peripheral blood, sampled on day 0 of AZD1222 vaccination. All receptors come from an adult in good health.

The CDR3 sequence is CASRGLAGSHNEQFF. In DNA, the CDR3 is TGTGCCAGTAGGGGACTAGCGGGTAGCCACAATGAGCAGTTCTTC. This chain uses TRBV19 with TRBJ2-1; 12 bases map to TRBD2. Per the germline V gene, CDR1 is LNHDA and CDR2 is SQIVND (reference sequence). Germline trimming cut 6 bases from V and 5 bases from J; bases unmatched to any gene: 5. CDR3 length: 15 amino acids.

This chain links TRBV3-1 (or the pseudogene TRBV3-2) with TRBJ1-1, with TRBD1 matching 7 bases. Germline V CDR1 and CDR2: LGHDT, YNNKEL (reference sequence). V trimming: 4 bases; J trimming: 7 bases; junction bases outside the gene matches: 12. This CDR3 is built from 15 residues. CDR3 residues: CASSPRQAPGGEAFF. The CDR3, as DNA: TGTGCCAGCAGCCCCCGACAGGCTCCAGGGGGTGAAGCTTTCTTT.

V and J are TRBV3-1 (or the pseudogene TRBV3-2) and TRBJ2-7; 7 bases are a match to TRBD1. J lost 1 base, V lost 4 bases, and 1 base had no gene match. CDR1 is LGHDT and CDR2 is YNNKEL in the germline V gene (reference sequence). The CDR3 spans 13 residues. CDR3 amino acids: CASSPDRSYEQYF. CDR3 DNA sequence: TGTGCCAGCAGCCCGGACAGGTCCTACGAGCAGTACTTC.

The V gene is TRBV11-2, the J gene TRBJ2-3; D gene uncertain. Trimming took off 2 bases at V and 4 bases at J, with 16 bases between the two ends. The CDR3 loop spans 16 amino acids. The V gene's germline CDR1 is SGHAT and CDR2 FQNNGV. CDR3 DNA: TGTGCCAGCAGCTTAAACGGTCCACCTATTCCAGATACGCAGTATTTT. It specifies CASSLNGPPIPDTQYF.

This clone was observed a handful of times. The J gene is TRBJ2-3, the V gene TRBV12-5; no clear D. Germline assignment: CDR1 LGHNT and CDR2 FRNRAP. CDR3 size: 14 residues. V dropped 1 base and J dropped 0 bases, with 5 bases sitting between them. The CDR3: CASGLETSTDTQYF. The CDR3, as DNA: TGTGCTAGTGGTTTGGAGACTAGCACAGATACGCAGTATTTT.

This clone appeared a single time. The chain carries TRBV18 and TRBJ2-1; 16 nucleotides agree with TRBD2. This CDR3 has 16 residues. With V trimmed by 0 bases and J by 9 bases, 2 bases remained unmatched. Per the germline V gene, CDR1 is KGHSH and CDR2 is LQKENI. In DNA form, the CDR3 reads TGTGCCAGCTCACCACCGGGACTAGCGGGGGGGTTTGAGCAGTTCTTC. Translation gives CASSPPGLAGGFEQFF.

The chain is built from TRBV25-1 and TRBJ2-7; 10 bases align to TRBD1. V shed 8 bases and J 4 bases; nucleotides not matched to a gene: 5. The CDR3 has 13 amino acids. Germline CDR1 MGHDK, CDR2 SYGVNS. The CDR3 sequence is CASFPGQGYEQYF. CDR3 nucleotides: TGTGCCAGCTTTCCGGGACAGGGGTACGAGCAGTACTTC.

The CDR3: CAISEGTSGRDLSYEQYF. The CDR3 coding sequence is TGTGCCATCAGTGAGGGGACTAGCGGGAGGGATCTCTCCTACGAGCAGTACTTC. The J gene is TRBJ2-7, the V gene TRBV10-3; 16 bases agree with TRBD2. This CDR3 contains 18 residues. Germline V lookup: CDR1 ENHRY, CDR2 SYGVKD. The trim removed 2 bases at V and 0 bases at J, leaving 4 bases unmatched.

The V and J genes are TRBV6-2 or TRBV6-3 and TRBJ1-2; the D is unclear. Trimming shortened V by 6 bases and J by 4 bases, and 12 bases separated the two germline ends. The CDR3 sequence is 13 residues long. The germline V gene encodes CDR1 MNHEY and CDR2 SVGEGT. CDR3 DNA sequence: TGTGCCAGCAGCTATGGACTGAGCTATGGCTACACCTTC. Protein: CASSYGLSYGYTF.

V and J are TRBV14 and TRBJ2-1, with a tentative D call TRBD2 (6 bases). CDR3 size: 16 residues. Germline V CDR1 and CDR2: SGHDN, FVKESK. The V end was cut by 4 bases, the J end by 2 bases, with 15 bases between. The CDR3 sequence: CASSLSGLATYNEQFF. DNA of the CDR3: TGTGCCAGCAGCCTCAGCGGGTTAGCCACCTACAATGAGCAGTTCTTC.

The chain has TRBV11-3 and TRBJ2-1, with D tentatively TRBD1 or TRBD2 (5 bases each). CDR1 SGHNT and CDR2 YENEEA come from the germline V gene. This CDR3 has 13 residues. Trimming took 3 bases from V and 7 from J, leaving 10 bases between them. CDR3 sequence (DNA): TGTGCCAGCAGCTTGGGACCGGCGAATGAGCAGTTCTTC. Translation gives CASSLGPANEQFF.

V is TRBV7-3 and J is TRBJ1-1, with D uncertain. This CDR3 has 15 amino acids. Germline values: CDR1 SGHTA, CDR2 FQGTGA. V was trimmed by 1 base and J by 2 bases, leaving 11 bases between them. In nucleotides, the CDR3 is TGTGCCAGCAGCTTAATGGGCAGAAGTAACACTGAAGCTTTCTTT. This translates into CASSLMGRSNTEAFF.

The chain joins TRBV5-6 to TRBJ1-2; 9 bases are shared with TRBD1. The germline V gene has CDR1 SGHDT and CDR2 YYEEEE. The CDR3 spans 15 residues. Germline trimming cut 3 bases from V and 0 bases from J; bases unmatched to any gene: 3. The CDR3 region is CASSSQGASNYGYTF. The CDR3 coding sequence is TGTGCCAGCAGCTCACAGGGGGCCTCTAACTATGGCTACACCTTC.

The V call is TRBV19, the J call TRBJ2-1; no clear D. Germline-derived CDR1 and CDR2 are LNHDA and SQIVND (reference sequence). The V gene lost 3 bases and the J gene lost 8 bases, with 8 bases spanning the gap. There are 12 residues in the CDR3. This chain's CDR3 is CASSIPTYEQFF. The CDR3 nucleotides are TGTGCCAGTAGTATCCCGACTTATGAGCAGTTCTTC.